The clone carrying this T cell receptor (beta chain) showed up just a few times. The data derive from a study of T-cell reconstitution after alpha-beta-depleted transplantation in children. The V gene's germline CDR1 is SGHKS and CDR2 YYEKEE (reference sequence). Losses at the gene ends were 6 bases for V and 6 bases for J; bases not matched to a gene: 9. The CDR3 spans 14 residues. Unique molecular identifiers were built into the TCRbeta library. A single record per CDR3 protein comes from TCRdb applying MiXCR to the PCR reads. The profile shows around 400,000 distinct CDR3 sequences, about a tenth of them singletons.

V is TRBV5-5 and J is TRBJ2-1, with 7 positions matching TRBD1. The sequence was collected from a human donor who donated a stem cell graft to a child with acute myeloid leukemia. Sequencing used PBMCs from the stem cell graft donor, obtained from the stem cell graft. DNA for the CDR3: TGTGCCAGCACACGGACACCAGGGGGCAATGAGCAGTTCTTC. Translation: CASTRTPGGNEQFF.